This TCR beta chain was sequenced for a study of T cell responses to AZD1222 COVID-19 vaccine. Data came from immunoSEQ multiplex PCR; TCRdb stores just in-frame clones and leaves some out. The sample lists roughly 150,000 clones, 90% to 95% seen once, with approximately 4.8% in the top ten. Per germline, CDR1 SNHLY and CDR2 FYNNEI. V dropped 9 bases and J dropped 1 base, with 14 bases sitting between them. This CDR3 has 14 residues. The chain uses TRBV2 and TRBJ2-3; the D is unclear. The starting material was peripheral blood, obtained 28 days after the second AZD1222 dose. This receptor was taken from an adult who received the AZD1222 COVID-19 vaccine. The CDR3 DNA sequence: TGTGCCAGTCAGTACTCGAGAGGCACAGATACGCAGTATTTT. Its protein is CASQYSRGTDTQYF. Variable domain in full (rest from reference TRBV2 and TRBJ2-3): EPEVTQTPSHQVTQMGQEVILRCVPISNHLYFYWYRQILGQKVEFLVSFYNNEISEKSEIFDDQFSVERPDGSNFTLKIRSTKLEDSAMYFCASQYSRGTDTQYFGPGTRLTVL.